One sample yielded the 13 T cell receptor beta chains listed below, sequenced in a study of blood T cells in healthy people across ages. The authors ran a second PCR of 7 to 11 cycles using a sample-barcoded 5' primer and a J-beta primer mix. TCRdb used MiXCR to reprocess the 5' RACE reads, holding one entry per CDR3 protein. The sample consists of approximately 800,000 distinct CDR3 sequences, around half of them appearing once. Sequences were obtained from blood. These TCRs come from a man older than 75 in good health.

V usage is TRBV25-1 and J usage is TRBJ2-6; the D gene is possibly TRBD1 (5 bases). The CDR3 is 16 amino acids. Between the trimmed V and J ends, which lost 5 bases and 1 base, there was a span of 12 bases. Germline lookup yields CDR1 MGHDK and CDR2 SYGVNS. The CDR3 reads CASSPRAGSGANVLTF. CDR3 sequence (DNA): TGTGCCAGCAGTCCCCGGGCAGGGTCTGGGGCCAACGTCCTGACTTTC.

The chain combines TRBV3-1 with TRBJ2-5, with 7 positions matching TRBD1. The J call is doubtful: the DNA matches TRBJ2-4 better. Looked up from germline, CDR1 is LGHDT and CDR2 is YNNKEL (reference sequence). The CDR3 is made up of 14 amino acids. As DNA, the CDR3 is TGTGCCAGCAGCCACCGGACAGGCCGGAACATTCAGTACTTC. The encoded protein is CASSHRTGRNIQYF.

This clonotype has ten or more counts. This chain connects TRBV20-1 to TRBJ2-7; 11 nucleotides line up with TRBD2. Germline loops: CDR1 DFQATT, CDR2 SNEGSKA (reference sequence). V shed 1 base and J 6 bases; nucleotides not matched to a gene: 5. This CDR3 contains 14 residues. The CDR3 DNA reads as TGCAGTGCTAGAGGCGGACTAGCGGGCGGCGAGCAGTACTTC. It is translated as CSARGGLAGGEQYF.

This chain links TRBV6-2 or TRBV6-3 with TRBJ1-5; D is ambiguous. Trimming cost V 7 bases and J 6 bases, with 19 bases left between them. CDR1 is MNHEY and CDR2 is SVGEGT in the germline V gene. The CDR3 length is 15 residues. The CDR3 nucleotides read TGTGCCAGCACCCAACCCGGACCTATCTCTCAGCCCCAGCATTTT. Protein: CASTQPGPISQPQHF.

This rearrangement joins TRBV6-1 to TRBJ2-7, with D possibly being TRBD2 (5 bases). CDR3 length: 15 amino acids. The germline V and J ends were trimmed by 5 bases and 0 bases, with 14 bases remaining between them. Germline-derived CDR1 and CDR2 are MNHNS and SASEGT. DNA for the CDR3: TGTGCCAGCAGTCACGGCGGGCTTGGCTCCTACGAGCAGTACTTC. As protein: CASSHGGLGSYEQYF.

The chain carries TRBV6-5 and TRBJ2-7; TRBD2 might be the D (6 bases). V was pared by 8 bases and J by 6 bases, with 17 bases between. The germline V gene has CDR1 MNHEY and CDR2 SVGAGI. The CDR3 totals 13 residues. For the CDR3, the DNA is TGTGCCAGCTCCCCCTCGGGGGTATGCGAGCAGTACTTC. As protein: CASSPSGVCEQYF.

This sequence joins TRBV7-2 and TRBJ2-1; TRBD2 aligns across 7 bases. Germline CDR1 and CDR2: SGHTA and FQGNSA. CDR3 length: 11 residues. V gave up 6 bases and J gave up 12 bases; unmatched junction bases: 5. CDR3 in DNA: TGTGCCAGCAGTTCGGGACTACGGCAGTTCTTC. Translating gives CASSSGLRQFF.

This clonotype was counted many times. The V gene is TRBV20-1, the J gene TRBJ2-5; 8 bases agree with TRBD1. V was pared by 6 bases and J by 5 bases, with 14 bases of the junction left unmatched. The CDR3 runs 15 residues. Per germline, CDR1 DFQATT and CDR2 SNEGSKA (reference sequence). CDR3 protein: CSASGGQASGETQYF. The CDR3 DNA sequence: TGCAGTGCCTCCGGGGGACAGGCTTCAGGCGAGACCCAGTACTTC.

J is TRBJ2-7 and V is TRBV9, with D possibly being TRBD2 (6 bases). V dropped 2 bases and J dropped 6 bases, with 15 bases sitting between them. The germline V gene has CDR1 SGDLS and CDR2 YYNGEE. The length of the CDR3 is 14 residues. The DNA for the CDR3 is TGTGCCAGCAGCGTCCGGGGGACGGGTGGCGAGCAGTACTTC. Translating it yields CASSVRGTGGEQYF.

The table lists this clonotype with many counts. The chain is built from TRBV3-1 and TRBJ2-3; D gene unclear. The CDR3 spans 13 residues. In germline, CDR1 is LGHDT, CDR2 YNNKEL (reference sequence). V was trimmed by 1 base and J by 8 bases, leaving 10 bases between them. CDR3 nucleotide sequence: TGTGCCAGCAGCCAAGTGTCCGGATCTACGCAGTATTTT. It codes for CASSQVSGSTQYF.

The chain links TRBV27 to TRBJ2-1; no clear D gene. This CDR3 has 14 residues. Germline V gene data show CDR1 as MNHEY and CDR2 as SMNVEV (reference sequence). The ends were cut back, 2 bases at V and 8 bases at J, with 13 bases in the middle. The CDR3 DNA reads as TGTGCCAGCAGTTTACTGATTAGTTTCCATGAGCAGTTCTTC. This translates into CASSLLISFHEQFF.

The genes are TRBV11-3 and TRBJ2-2; D is unclear. Germline V CDR1 and CDR2: SGHNT, YENEEA. Deletions cut 5 bases from V and 2 bases from J, with 15 bases between. The CDR3 consists of 16 residues. The CDR3 coding sequence is TGTGCCAGCAGCGCCAACGCGGTAGGAAACACCGGGGAGCTGTTTTTT. Translation gives CASSANAVGNTGELFF.

The V and J genes are TRBV21-1 and TRBJ2-5; the D call in the table, TRBD2, was not verified against the DNA. The DNA end is more similar to TRBJ2-7, so the J call may be wrong. TRBV21-1 is an annotated pseudogene. The CDR3 totals 17 residues. The CDR3 spells CASSPREGLGSPYEQYF. The CDR3 DNA reads as TGTGCCAGCAGCCCCCGTGAGGGTCTAGGTTCCCCTTACGAGCAGTACTTC.